The clone carrying this T cell receptor (beta chain) was observed a handful of times. Its antigen is still unknown. The whole isolated RNA underwent reverse transcription, so sequencing captured expressed TCRB transcripts. The table came from immunoSEQ multiplex PCR; TCRdb's copy has only in-frame clones and leaves some out. The table shows more than 300,000 clones, with 10% to 15% occurring only once. The data are from a study of beta chain features in type 1 diabetes. Notes on the study in general: Short templates might get an advantage during PCR, and this would be equal in patients and controls. Sequencing of cDNA might inflate the share of cells that strongly express TCR. Moderately but significantly shorter TCRB CDR3s were found in Type 1 diabetes patients in all four CD4+ subsets.

The trim removed 1 base at V and 7 bases at J, leaving 2 bases unmatched. This CDR3 comprises 13 residues. From germline, CDR1 is SGHTA and CDR2 FQGNSA. This clonotype was sampled from a woman in her late teens or twenties with type 1 diabetes. The chain joins TRBV7-2 to TRBJ2-7, with 9 positions matching TRBD1. Input material: naive CD4+ T cells from blood. In DNA form, the CDR3 reads TGTGCCAGCAGCTTAGACAGGGGGCAAGAGCAGTACTTC. Residues: CASSLDRGQEQYF.